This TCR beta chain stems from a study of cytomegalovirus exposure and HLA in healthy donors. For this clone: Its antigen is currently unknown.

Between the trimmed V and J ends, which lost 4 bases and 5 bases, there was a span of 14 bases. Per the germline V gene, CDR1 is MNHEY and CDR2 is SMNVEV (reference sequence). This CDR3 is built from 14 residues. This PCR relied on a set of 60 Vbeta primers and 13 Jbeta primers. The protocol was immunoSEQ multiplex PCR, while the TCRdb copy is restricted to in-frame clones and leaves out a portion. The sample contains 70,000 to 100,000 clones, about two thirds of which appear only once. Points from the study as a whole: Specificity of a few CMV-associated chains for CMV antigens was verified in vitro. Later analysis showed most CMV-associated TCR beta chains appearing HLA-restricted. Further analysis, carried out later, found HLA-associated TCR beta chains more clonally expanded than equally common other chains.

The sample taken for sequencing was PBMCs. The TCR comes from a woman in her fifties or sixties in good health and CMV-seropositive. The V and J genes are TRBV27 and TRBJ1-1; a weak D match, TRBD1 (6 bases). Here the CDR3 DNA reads TGTGCCAGCAGTTCAGCGGGGGCCGCAACTGAAGCTTTCTTT. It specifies CASSSAGAATEAFF.